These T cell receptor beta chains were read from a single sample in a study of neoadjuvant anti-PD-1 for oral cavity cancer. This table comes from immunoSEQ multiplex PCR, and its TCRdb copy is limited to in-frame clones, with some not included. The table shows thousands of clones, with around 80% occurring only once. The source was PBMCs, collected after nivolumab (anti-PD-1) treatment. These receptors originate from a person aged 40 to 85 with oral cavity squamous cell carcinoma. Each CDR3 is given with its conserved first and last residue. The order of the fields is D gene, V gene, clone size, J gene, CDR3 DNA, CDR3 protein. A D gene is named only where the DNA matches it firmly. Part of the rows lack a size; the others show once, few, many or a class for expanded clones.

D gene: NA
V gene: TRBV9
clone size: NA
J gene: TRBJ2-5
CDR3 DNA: TGTGCCAGCAGCGTAGAAGGACGGGGCGGAGAGACCCAGTACTTC
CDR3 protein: CASSVEGRGGETQYF

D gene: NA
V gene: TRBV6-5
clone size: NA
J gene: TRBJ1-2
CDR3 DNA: TGTGCCAGCAGTTACTCGACCTCACAGGGCTATGGCTACACCTTC
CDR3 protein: CASSYSTSQGYGYTF

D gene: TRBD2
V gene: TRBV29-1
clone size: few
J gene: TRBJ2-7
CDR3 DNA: TGCAGCGTTGAAGATCCTAGCGGGATGAGGGGCGAGCAGTACTTC
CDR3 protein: CSVEDPSGMRGEQYF

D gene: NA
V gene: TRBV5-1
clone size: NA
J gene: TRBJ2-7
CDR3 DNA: TGCGCCAGCAGCGAGGACGGAACCTACGAGCAGTACTTC
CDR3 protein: CASSEDGTYEQYF

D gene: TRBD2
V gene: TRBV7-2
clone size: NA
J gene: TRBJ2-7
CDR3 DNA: TGTGCCAGCAGCTTCCGGGACTATAACGAGCAGTACTTC
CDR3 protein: CASSFRDYNEQYF

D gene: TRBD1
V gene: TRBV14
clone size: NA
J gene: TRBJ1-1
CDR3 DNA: TGTGCCAGCAGCCTACAGGGGGTGACTGAAGCTTTCTTT
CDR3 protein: CASSLQGVTEAFF

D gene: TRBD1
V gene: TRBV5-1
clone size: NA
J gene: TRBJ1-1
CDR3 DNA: TGCGCCAGCAGCTCTTATCCAGGGGGGACTGAAGCTTTCTTT
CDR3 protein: CASSSYPGGTEAFF

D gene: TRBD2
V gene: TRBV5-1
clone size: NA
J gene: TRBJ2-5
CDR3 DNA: TGCGCCAGCAGCCCCGGGACTAGCGGGAGATTGCGGGAGACCCAGTACTTC
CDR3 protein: CASSPGTSGRLRETQYF

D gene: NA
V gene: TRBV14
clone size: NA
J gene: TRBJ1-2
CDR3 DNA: TGTGCCAGCAGCCCCGGTACAGTCTATGGCTACACCTTC
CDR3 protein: CASSPGTVYGYTF

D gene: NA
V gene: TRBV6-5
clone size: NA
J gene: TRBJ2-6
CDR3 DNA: TGTGCCAGCAGTTACGTATCTGGGGCCAACGTCCTGACTTTC
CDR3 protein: CASSYVSGANVLTF

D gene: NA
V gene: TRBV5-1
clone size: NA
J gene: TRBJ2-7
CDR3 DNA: TGCGCCAGCAGCTCGGACAGTTTATACGAGCAGTACTTC
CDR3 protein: CASSSDSLYEQYF

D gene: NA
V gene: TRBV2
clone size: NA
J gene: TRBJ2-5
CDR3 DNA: TGTGCCAGCGAGCCTGAAGAGACCCAGTACTTC
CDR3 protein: CASEPEETQYF

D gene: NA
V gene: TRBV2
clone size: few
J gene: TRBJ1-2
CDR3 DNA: TGTGCCAGCAGTGAGGCAACCTATGGCTACACCTTC
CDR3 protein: CASSEATYGYTF

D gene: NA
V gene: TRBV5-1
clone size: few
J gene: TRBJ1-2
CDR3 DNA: TGCGCCAGCAGGCTGACCGGGACTACGGACTATGGCTACACCTTC
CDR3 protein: CASRLTGTTDYGYTF

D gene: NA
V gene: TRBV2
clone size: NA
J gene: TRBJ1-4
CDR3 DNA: TGTGCCAGCAGGGCCCCAGGATCAACTAATGAAAAACTGTTTTTT
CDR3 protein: CASRAPGSTNEKLFF

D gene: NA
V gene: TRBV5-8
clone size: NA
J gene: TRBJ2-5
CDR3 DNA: TGTGCCAGCAGCTTTGCGGGGACCCAGTACTTC
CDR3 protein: CASSFAGTQYF

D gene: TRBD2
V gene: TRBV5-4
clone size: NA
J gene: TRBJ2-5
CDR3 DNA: TGTGCCAGCAGCTTGGCTACGCTAGCGGGGGGGCGGGGAGAGACCCAGTACTTC
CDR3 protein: CASSLATLAGGRGETQYF

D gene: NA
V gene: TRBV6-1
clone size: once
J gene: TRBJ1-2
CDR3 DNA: TGTGCCAGCAGTGATGGGGAAGCCTATGGCTACACCTTC
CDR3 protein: CASSDGEAYGYTF

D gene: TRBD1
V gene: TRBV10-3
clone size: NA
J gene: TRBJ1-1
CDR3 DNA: TGTGCCATCAGTGAGGGACAGGGTTTGAACACTGAAGCTTTCTTT
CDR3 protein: CAISEGQGLNTEAFF

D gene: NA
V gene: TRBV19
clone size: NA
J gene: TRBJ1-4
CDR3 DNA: TGTGCCAGTAGTATGCCTGCAACTAATGAAAAACTGTTTTTT
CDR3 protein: CASSMPATNEKLFF

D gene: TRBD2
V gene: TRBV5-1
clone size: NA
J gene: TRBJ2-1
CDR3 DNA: TGCGCCAGCAGCTTGGATGGGACTAGCGTATATGAGCAGTTCTTC
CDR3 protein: CASSLDGTSVYEQFF

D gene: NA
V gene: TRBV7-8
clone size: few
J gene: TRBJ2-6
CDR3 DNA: TGTGCCAGCAGCCTCGGGGGTTTTTCTGGGGCCAACGTCCTGACTTTC
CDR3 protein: CASSLGGFSGANVLTF

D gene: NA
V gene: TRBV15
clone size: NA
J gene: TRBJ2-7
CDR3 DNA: TGTGCCACCAGCGGCCGACGGGGGAACGAGCAGTACTTC
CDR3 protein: CATSGRRGNEQYF

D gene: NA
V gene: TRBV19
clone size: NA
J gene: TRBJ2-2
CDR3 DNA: TGTGCCAGTAGTAGTGGCGCCGTCGAGGGGGAGCTGTTTTTT
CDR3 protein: CASSSGAVEGELFF

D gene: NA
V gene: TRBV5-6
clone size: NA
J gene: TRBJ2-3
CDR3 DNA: TGTGCCAGCAGCTTGACTAGCCCAGATACGCAGTATTTT
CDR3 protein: CASSLTSPDTQYF

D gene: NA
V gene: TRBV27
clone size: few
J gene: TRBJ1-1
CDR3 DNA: TGTGCCAGCAGTTTATTCGGGGGCAAGACTGAAGCTTTCTTT
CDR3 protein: CASSLFGGKTEAFF

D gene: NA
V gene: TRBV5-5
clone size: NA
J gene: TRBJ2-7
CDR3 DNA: TGTGCCAGCACCCAGGGTCACGAGCAGTACTTC
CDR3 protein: CASTQGHEQYF

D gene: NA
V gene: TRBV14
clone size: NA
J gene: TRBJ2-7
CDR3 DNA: TGTGCCAGCAGCCAGGGGGGCGCCAGGACGAACGAGCAGTACTTC
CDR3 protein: CASSQGGARTNEQYF

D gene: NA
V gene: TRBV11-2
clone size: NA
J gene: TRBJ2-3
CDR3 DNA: TGTGCCAGCAGCTTAAGGCGGAGTCGGACAGATACGCAGTATTTT
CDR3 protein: CASSLRRSRTDTQYF

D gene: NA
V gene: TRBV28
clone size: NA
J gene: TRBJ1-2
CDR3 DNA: TGTGCCAGCAGTTTAACTGGGATCTATGGCTACACCTTC
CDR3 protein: CASSLTGIYGYTF

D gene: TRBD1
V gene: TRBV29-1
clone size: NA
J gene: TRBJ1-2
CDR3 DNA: TGCAGCGTTGATGTTGGGACAGGGCGGACAGGCTACACCTTC
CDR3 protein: CSVDVGTGRTGYTF

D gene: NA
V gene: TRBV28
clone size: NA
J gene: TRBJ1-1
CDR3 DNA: TGTGCCAGCAGTTTCGCAGGCACTGAAGCTTTCTTT
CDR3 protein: CASSFAGTEAFF

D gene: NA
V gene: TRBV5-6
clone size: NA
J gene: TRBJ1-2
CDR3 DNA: TGTGCCAGCAGCTTAGCTTTTAGGGCTGGGGCCTATGGCTACACCTTC
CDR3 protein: CASSLAFRAGAYGYTF

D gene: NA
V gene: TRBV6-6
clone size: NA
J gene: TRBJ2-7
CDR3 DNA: TGTGCCAGCAGTTACTCGACAGAAAGGCAGTACTTC
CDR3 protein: CASSYSTERQYF

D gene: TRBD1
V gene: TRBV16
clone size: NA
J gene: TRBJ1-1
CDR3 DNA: TGTGCCAGCAGCCAACCCCAGGGGGCGAGCGACACTGAAGCTTTCTTT
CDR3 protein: CASSQPQGASDTEAFF

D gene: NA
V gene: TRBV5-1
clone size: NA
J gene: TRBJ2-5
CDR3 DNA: TGCGCCAGCAGCTCGGGACTCCTGGAGGAGACCCAGTACTTC
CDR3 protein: CASSSGLLEETQYF

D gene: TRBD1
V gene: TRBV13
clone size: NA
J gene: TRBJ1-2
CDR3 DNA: TGTGCCAGCAGCTTCGGGACAGCCCCGAGTTACTATGGCTACACCTTC
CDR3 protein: CASSFGTAPSYYGYTF

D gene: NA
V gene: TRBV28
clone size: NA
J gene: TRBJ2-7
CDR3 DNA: TGTGCCAGCAGCCGACAACGAGGAATCTACGAGCAGTACTTC
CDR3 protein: CASSRQRGIYEQYF

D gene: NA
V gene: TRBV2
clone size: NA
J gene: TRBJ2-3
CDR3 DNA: TGTGCCAGCAGTCTGAGGGAAGCTGGCACAGATACGCAGTATTTT
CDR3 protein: CASSLREAGTDTQYF

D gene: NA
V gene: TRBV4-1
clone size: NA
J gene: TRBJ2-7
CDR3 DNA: TGCGCCAGCAGCCAAGACAGCGACGTGTCCTACGAGCAGTACTTC
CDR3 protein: CASSQDSDVSYEQYF

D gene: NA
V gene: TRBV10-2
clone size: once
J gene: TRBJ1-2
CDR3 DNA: TGCGCCAGCAGTGGGACAGCCCCTTTCTATGGCTACACCTTC
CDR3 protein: CASSGTAPFYGYTF

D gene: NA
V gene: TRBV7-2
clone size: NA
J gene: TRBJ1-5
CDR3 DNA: TGTGCCAGCAGCTTAGTAGAGTCTCAGCCCCAGCATTTT
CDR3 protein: CASSLVESQPQHF

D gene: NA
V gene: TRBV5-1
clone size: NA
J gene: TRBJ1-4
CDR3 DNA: TGCGCCAGCAGCTTCAATGAAAAACTGTTTTTT
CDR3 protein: CASSFNEKLFF

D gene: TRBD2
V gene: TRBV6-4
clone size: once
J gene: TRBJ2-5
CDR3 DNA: TGTGCCAGCAGTGAATCAGCGGGGGGTTCAGAGACCCAGTACTTC
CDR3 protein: CASSESAGGSETQYF

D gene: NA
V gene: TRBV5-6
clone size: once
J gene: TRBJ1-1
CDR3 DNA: TGTGCCAGCACTCCGGGGGGCGCGGGGACTGAAGCTTTCTTT
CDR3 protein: CASTPGGAGTEAFF

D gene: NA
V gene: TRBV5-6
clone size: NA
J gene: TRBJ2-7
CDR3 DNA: TGTGCCAGCAGCTTCGGCCGGTCTTCCTACGAGCAGTACTTC
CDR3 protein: CASSFGRSSYEQYF

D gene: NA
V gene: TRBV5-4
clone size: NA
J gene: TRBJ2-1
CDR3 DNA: TGTGCCGGGAACCCAGGGGTCGGGAATGAGCAGTTCTTC
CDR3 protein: CAGNPGVGNEQFF

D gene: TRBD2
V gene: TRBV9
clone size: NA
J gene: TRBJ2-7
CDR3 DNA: TGTGCCAGCAGCGTAGGCCCTAGCGGGACCGAGCAGTACTTC
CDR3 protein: CASSVGPSGTEQYF

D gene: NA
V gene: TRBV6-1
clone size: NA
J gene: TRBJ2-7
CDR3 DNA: TGTGGCAGCCGTCAGGGCGGGACCTACGAGCAGTACTTC
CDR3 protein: CGSRQGGTYEQYF

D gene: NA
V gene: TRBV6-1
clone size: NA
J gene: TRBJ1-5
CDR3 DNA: TGTGCCAGCAGTGACAGAATCAATCAGCCCCAGCATTTT
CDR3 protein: CASSDRINQPQHF

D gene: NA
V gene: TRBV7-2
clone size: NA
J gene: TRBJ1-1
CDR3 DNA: TGTGCCAGCAGCTTAGCGATCGGGGGGCCGGCTTTCTTT
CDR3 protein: CASSLAIGGPAFF

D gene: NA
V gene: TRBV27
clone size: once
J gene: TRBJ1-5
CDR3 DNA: TGTGCCAGCAGAACGGCAGCAAACTCGAGGCAGCCCCAGCATTTT
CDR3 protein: CASRTAANSRQPQHF

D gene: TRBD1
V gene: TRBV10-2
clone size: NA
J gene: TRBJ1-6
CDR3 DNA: TGCGCCAGCAGTGGGACAGGGGACTCACCCCTCCACTTT
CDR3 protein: CASSGTGDSPLHF